This passage covers 22 T cell receptor beta chains from one sample sequenced in a study of blood T cells in healthy people across ages. The use of a sample-barcoded 5' primer and a J-beta primer mix characterized a second PCR of roughly 6 to 11 cycles. TCRdb redid the calling of the 5' RACE reads with MiXCR, one entry per CDR3 protein. The sample has 800,000 to 900,000 distinct CDR3 sequences, about 62% seen once; the top ten hold 28%. The specimen sequenced was blood. Receptors were obtained from a man younger than 40 in good health.

The chain employs TRBV7-2 and TRBJ1-2, with D perhaps matching TRBD1 (5 bases). The CDR3 consists of 14 residues. The V and J ends lost 1 base and 5 bases respectively, with 11 bases between them. Per the germline V gene, CDR1 is SGHTA and CDR2 is FQGNSA. CDR3 coding DNA: TGTGCCAGCAGCTTAGTAGGGACTGCTTATGGCTACACCTTC. This sequence encodes CASSLVGTAYGYTF.

This clonotype was seen a few times. This chain connects TRBV12-3 or TRBV12-4 to TRBJ2-3; the D gene is possibly TRBD1 (5 bases). V lost 8 bases, J lost 7 bases, and 10 bases lay in between. The CDR3 contains 11 residues. The CDR3 DNA reads TGTGCCAGCGGGGCTGGGTATACGCAGTATTTT. Translating it yields CASGAGYTQYF.

CDR3 region: CASSYHRGQVDEQFF. For the CDR3, the DNA is TGTGCCAGCAGTTATCACAGGGGTCAAGTCGATGAGCAGTTCTTC. The chain couples TRBV6-2 or TRBV6-3 to TRBJ2-1; TRBD1 matches 7 bases. The CDR3 totals 15 residues. Germline assignment: CDR1 MNHEY and CDR2 SVGEGT. The V and J ends lost 3 bases and 8 bases, in that order; junction bases with no gene match: 10.

The chain links TRBV5-4 to TRBJ1-2; no reliable D call. The V end was cut by 4 bases, the J end by 8 bases, with 18 bases between. Germline loops: CDR1 SGHNT, CDR2 YYREEE (reference sequence). This CDR3 contains 14 residues. CDR3 sequence (DNA): TGTGCCAGCAGCCCTATCACGACGGACGGAGGCTACACCTTC. This encodes CASSPITTDGGYTF.

The chain couples TRBV20-1 to TRBJ2-5; a possible D gene is TRBD1 (5 bases). The CDR3 is 13 amino acids. Trimming took 0 bases from V and 5 from J, leaving 10 bases between them. The germline V gene has CDR1 DFQATT and CDR2 SNEGSKA (reference sequence). The CDR3 DNA is TGCAGTGCTAGAGATGACAGAAAGGAGACCCAGTACTTC. Protein product: CSARDDRKETQYF.

The chain recombines TRBV20-1 with TRBJ2-5; D is unresolved. The CDR3 is made up of 11 amino acids. V shed 5 bases and J shed 4 bases, with 8 bases lying between them. CDR1 and CDR2 from the germline V gene are DFQATT and SNEGSKA (reference sequence). The CDR3 here is CSAGPRETQYF. The CDR3 nucleotides are TGCAGTGCTGGGCCCAGAGAGACCCAGTACTTC.

The sample holds a few counts of this clonotype. The chain combines TRBV7-2 with TRBJ1-2; 7 nucleotides match TRBD1. Germline V gene lookup returns CDR1 SGHTA and CDR2 FQGNSA. J gave up 2 bases and V 5 bases, and 5 bases lay outside the gene matches. This CDR3 spans 14 amino acids. This CDR3 is CASSRGGGNYGYTF. CDR3 DNA: TGTGCCAGCAGCCGCGGAGGGGGCAACTATGGCTACACCTTC.

This clonotype was detected many times. This chain links TRBV28 with TRBJ1-4; 8 nucleotides agree with TRBD1. In germline, CDR1 is MDHEN, CDR2 SYDVKM. This CDR3 is built from 15 residues. Trimming removed 6 bases from V and 7 bases from J; junction bases left unmatched: 10. The CDR3 protein is CASSPGQGGSEKLFF. The CDR3 DNA sequence: TGTGCCAGCAGCCCCGGACAGGGAGGAAGTGAAAAACTGTTTTTT.

The rearrangement uses TRBV2 and TRBJ1-1; D uncertain. The CDR3 runs to 16 residues. From germline, CDR1 is SNHLY and CDR2 FYNNEI. V was cut by 2 bases and J by 0 bases, with 13 bases left in between. Written as DNA, the CDR3 is TGTGCCAGCAGTGAACTCGCAGGCGAGATGAACACTGAAGCTTTCTTT. Translating gives CASSELAGEMNTEAFF.

There are a few counts of this clonotype. J is TRBJ1-1 and V is TRBV9; D unclear. CDR3 length: 15 residues. Germline CDR1 is SGDLS and CDR2 is YYNGEE. Trimming removed 5 bases from V and 11 bases from J, with 25 bases in between. CDR3 protein: CASSADTAGRVEAFF. DNA of the CDR3: TGTGCCAGCAGTGCCGACACTGCGGGCCGCGTCGAGGCTTTCTTT.

This clonotype was detected a few times. The chain carries TRBV29-1 and TRBJ2-1, with a weak D call TRBD2 (6 bases). The germline V gene has CDR1 SQVTM and CDR2 ANQGSEA. V shed 2 bases and J shed 3 bases, with 11 bases lying between them. The CDR3 contains 14 residues. CDR3 sequence: CSVEIPGGYNEQFF. The CDR3 DNA sequence: TGCAGCGTTGAAATTCCCGGGGGCTACAATGAGCAGTTCTTC.

The chain uses TRBV5-6 and TRBJ2-1; D is uncertain. The CDR3 has 12 residues. The germline V gene has CDR1 SGHDT and CDR2 YYEEEE. The V end lost 4 bases, the J end lost 4 bases, and 6 bases lay between the germline ends. In DNA, the CDR3 is TGTGCCAGCAGCAAGGTTTACAATGAGCAGTTCTTC. Translation: CASSKVYNEQFF. The variable domain in full, completed from reference TRBV5-6 and TRBJ2-1, reads DAGVTQSPTHLIKTRGQQVTLRCSPKSGHDTVSWYQQALGQGPQFIFQYYEEEERQRGNFPDRFSGHQFPNYSSELNVNALLLGDSALYLCASSKVYNEQFFGPGTRLTVL.

This clonotype was detected a few times. This chain connects TRBV11-1 to TRBJ2-1, with TRBD1 identical over 9 bases. Germline trimming cut 5 bases from V and 0 bases from J; bases unmatched to any gene: 23. Germline V lookup: CDR1 SGHAT, CDR2 FQDESV (reference sequence). This CDR3 comprises 22 residues. CDR3 nucleotide sequence: TGTGCCAGCAGCCACGGCTTCCTAGACAGGGGGTCGGGACCGAGCTCCTACAATGAGCAGTTCTTC. It translates to CASSHGFLDRGSGPSSYNEQFF.

CDR3 protein: CASSSYIGGYTF. In nucleotides, the CDR3 is TGTGCCAGCAGCTCGTACATAGGTGGCTACACCTTC. The gene calls are TRBV7-2 and TRBJ1-2, with D unresolved. The CDR3 loop spans 12 amino acids. Trimming stripped 4 bases from V and 7 bases from J, with 10 bases between. Germline values: CDR1 SGHTA, CDR2 FQGNSA.

The chain joins TRBV5-5 to TRBJ2-3, with unresolved D. This CDR3 comprises 16 residues. The ends were cut back, 4 bases at V and 5 bases at J, with 20 bases in the middle. Germline CDR1 reads SGHKS; CDR2 reads YYEKEE (reference sequence). DNA of the CDR3: TGTGCCAGCAGCCAAAGCCTAAGGCCTCTAGTAGATACGCAGTATTTT. It codes for CASSQSLRPLVDTQYF. Complete variable domain (other parts from reference TRBV5-5 and TRBJ2-3): DAGVTQSPTHLIKTRGQQVTLRCSPISGHKSVSWYQQVLGQGPQFIFQYYEKEERGRGNFPDRFSARQFPNYSSELNVNALLLGDSALYLCASSQSLRPLVDTQYFGPGTRLTVL.

CDR3 loop: CASSVLGTGSGANVLTF. In DNA form, the CDR3 reads TGTGCCAGCAGCGTTCTTGGGACAGGGTCTGGGGCCAACGTCCTGACTTTC. This rearrangement joins TRBV9 to TRBJ2-6; 9 bases are a match to TRBD1. The junction had 4 bases not matched to a gene; V was cut back by 2 bases and J by 1 base. Per the germline V gene, CDR1 is SGDLS and CDR2 is YYNGEE. The CDR3 has 17 amino acids.

This chain uses TRBV28 with TRBJ2-3, with 9 bases lining up with TRBD2. Germline V gene sequence: CDR1 MDHEN, CDR2 SYDVKM. This CDR3 is 18 amino acids long. The ends lost 3 bases at V and 0 bases at J; junction bases unmatched: 10. CDR3 DNA: TGTGCCAGCAGTTTCGAGCCGACTAGCGGATCTAGCACAGATACGCAGTATTTT. This sequence encodes CASSFEPTSGSSTDTQYF. Combining the CDR3 with reference TRBV28 and TRBJ2-3 gives the whole variable domain DVKVTQSSRYLVKRTGEKVFLECVQDMDHENMFWYRQDPGLGLRLIYFSYDVKMKEKGDIPEGYSVSREKKERFSLILESASTNQTSMYLCASSFEPTSGSSTDTQYFGPGTRLTVL.

CDR3 nucleotide sequence: TGTGCCAGCAGCTCGGGACTAGCGGGGGTGGGGGAAAACATTCAGTACTTC. This encodes CASSSGLAGVGENIQYF. This chain links TRBV7-2 with TRBJ2-4, with TRBD2 identical over 14 bases. J gave up 5 bases and V 4 bases, and 7 bases lay outside the gene matches. The CDR3 runs 17 residues. CDR1 and CDR2 from the germline V gene are SGHTA and FQGNSA.

The rearrangement joins TRBV25-1 to TRBJ2-2, with 9 bases aligning to TRBD1. The CDR3 is made up of 15 amino acids. CDR1 and CDR2 (germline): MGHDK, SYGVNS. J gave up 6 bases and V 5 bases, and 7 bases lay outside the gene matches. The CDR3 is CASSPPQGAPGELFF. The CDR3 coding sequence is TGTGCCAGCAGTCCTCCACAGGGGGCCCCCGGGGAGCTGTTTTTT.

This chain connects TRBV3-1 to TRBJ2-1, with D perhaps TRBD2 (6 bases). This CDR3 is 18 amino acids long. Germline lookup yields CDR1 LGHDT and CDR2 YNNKEL (reference sequence). Trimming cost V 0 bases and J 4 bases, with 19 bases left between them. Here the CDR3 DNA reads TGTGCCAGCAGCCAAGAGGTTCCGGCCGGGACTTTTTACAATGAGCAGTTCTTC. Encoded protein: CASSQEVPAGTFYNEQFF.

The CDR3 DNA reads as TGTGCCAGCAGCGTAGGAAGCCAGCAGGGCGGGAAAGGAGATACGCAGTATTTT. Residues: CASSVGSQQGGKGDTQYF. The chain recombines TRBV9 with TRBJ2-3, with D possibly being TRBD2 (6 bases). CDR3 length: 18 amino acids. The V end was cut by 0 bases, the J end by 5 bases, with 22 bases between. The germline V gene has CDR1 SGDLS and CDR2 YYNGEE.

Concerning this clonotype: Relative to the germline gene, one junction end is altered; a read error may explain this. The chain couples TRBV4-1 to TRBJ2-1; D perhaps matches TRBD1 (6 bases). Germline V gene sequence: CDR1 MGHRA, CDR2 YSYEKL. There are 13 residues in the CDR3. DNA for the CDR3: TGTGCCAGCAGCTTAGATCGGGGCAGGGGGCAGTTCTTC. Encoded protein: CASSLDRGRGQFF.